The rows below give T cell receptor beta chains drawn from one sample of a study of T cell repertoires in cytomegalovirus infection. From the reads, TCRdb called clonotypes with MiXCR, one entry per CDR3 protein. The repertoire holds 400,000 or so distinct CDR3 sequences, with about a third as singletons. The sample was PBMCs. Receptor source: a human donor in good health (CMV status not recorded). Some clones in this sample may be carry-over from other donors' samples. The CDR3 runs from the conserved cysteine through the conserved F or W. The order of the fields is clone size, J gene, V gene, D gene, CDR3 DNA, CDR3 protein. D genes are given only for firm matches. Size values are once, few and many counts, or a class for expanded clones, and some rows have none.

clone_size: few; j_call: TRBJ1-1; v_call: TRBV12-3/TRBV12-4; d_call: -; cdr3_nt: TGTGCCAGCAGTCCCGGGAGGGGAGCTTTCTTT; cdr3_aa: CASSPGRGAFF
clone_size: -; j_call: TRBJ2-2; v_call: TRBV7-6; d_call: -; cdr3_nt: TGTGCCAGCAGCTTAGATCACAACACCGGGGAGCTGTTTTTT; cdr3_aa: CASSLDHNTGELFF
clone_size: -; j_call: TRBJ2-7; v_call: TRBV15; d_call: -; cdr3_nt: TGTGCCACCAGCAGGCCCCCGATCTCCTACGAGCAGTACTTC; cdr3_aa: CATSRPPISYEQYF
clone_size: -; j_call: TRBJ1-1; v_call: TRBV7-8; d_call: TRBD1; cdr3_nt: TGTGCCAGCAGCTTAGGGCCGGGACAGGGGGCTAATGAAGCTTTATTT; cdr3_aa: CASSLGPGQGANEALF
clone_size: many; j_call: TRBJ1-1; v_call: TRBV12-3/TRBV12-4; d_call: -; cdr3_nt: TGTGCCAGCAGTTTATCGACGAACACTGAAGCTTTCTTT; cdr3_aa: CASSLSTNTEAFF
clone_size: -; j_call: TRBJ1-5; v_call: TRBV28; d_call: TRBD1; cdr3_nt: TGCGGGACAGTGAATAGCAATCAGCCCCAGCATTTT; cdr3_aa: CGTVNSNQPQHF
clone_size: -; j_call: TRBJ2-1; v_call: TRBV11-3; d_call: -; cdr3_nt: TGTGCCAGCAGCTTAGATGGCAGGGGCAATGAGCAGTTCTTC; cdr3_aa: CASSLDGRGNEQFF
clone_size: -; j_call: TRBJ1-4; v_call: TRBV28; d_call: -; cdr3_nt: TGTGCCAGCAGTTTGTTGCCGGACCCTTCGGATAATGAAAAACTGTTTTTT; cdr3_aa: CASSLLPDPSDNEKLFF
clone_size: -; j_call: TRBJ1-1; v_call: TRBV6-2/TRBV6-3; d_call: -; cdr3_nt: TGTGCCAGCAGCCGAGAGCACACTGTAGCTTTCTTT; cdr3_aa: CASSREHTVAFF
clone_size: -; j_call: TRBJ2-3; v_call: TRBV6-1; d_call: TRBD1; cdr3_nt: TGTGCCAGCAGTCAAGGGGGCGCGAAGACAGATACGCAGTATTTT; cdr3_aa: CASSQGGAKTDTQYF
clone_size: few; j_call: TRBJ1-5; v_call: TRBV6-1; d_call: -; cdr3_nt: TGTGCCACTCAACCAAGCGGGGCTCTAGGTCAGCCCCAGCATTTT; cdr3_aa: CATQPSGALGQPQHF
clone_size: many; j_call: TRBJ1-5; v_call: TRBV12-3/TRBV12-4; d_call: TRBD1; cdr3_nt: TGTGCCAGCATGTCCGGGACAGCAAATCAGCCCCAGCATTTT; cdr3_aa: CASMSGTANQPQHF
clone_size: -; j_call: TRBJ2-2; v_call: TRBV7-9; d_call: TRBD2; cdr3_nt: TGTGCCAGCAGGTTCAGCGGGGGGAACACCGGGGAGCTGTTTTTT; cdr3_aa: CASRFSGGNTGELFF
clone_size: few; j_call: TRBJ2-7; v_call: TRBV6-2/TRBV6-3; d_call: TRBD1; cdr3_nt: TGTGCCAGCAGTTCACCGGGACAGGACTACGAGCAGTACTTC; cdr3_aa: CASSSPGQDYEQYF
clone_size: many; j_call: TRBJ1-6; v_call: TRBV7-2; d_call: -; cdr3_nt: TGTGCCAGCAGCTTGGGGGCGGACTATAATTCACCCCTCCACTTT; cdr3_aa: CASSLGADYNSPLHF
clone_size: -; j_call: TRBJ2-3; v_call: TRBV19; d_call: -; cdr3_nt: TGTGCCAGTAGTATTAGGACAGCGAGCACAGATACGCAGTATTTT; cdr3_aa: CASSIRTASTDTQYF
clone_size: -; j_call: TRBJ2-1; v_call: TRBV5-5; d_call: -; cdr3_nt: TGTGCCAGCAGCTTGGAGGCAGCCCCGACTAATGAGCAGTTCTTC; cdr3_aa: CASSLEAAPTNEQFF
clone_size: many; j_call: TRBJ2-1; v_call: TRBV7-2; d_call: TRBD2; cdr3_nt: TGTGCCAGCAGCTTAACTAGCGGGGAGTACAATGAGCAGTTCTTC; cdr3_aa: CASSLTSGEYNEQFF
clone_size: -; j_call: TRBJ2-7; v_call: TRBV28; d_call: TRBD1; cdr3_nt: TGTGCCAGCAGTTTATACAGGGGGCTTGTTGGCTACGAGCAGTACTTC; cdr3_aa: CASSLYRGLVGYEQYF
clone_size: few; j_call: TRBJ2-1; v_call: TRBV12-3/TRBV12-4; d_call: TRBD2; cdr3_nt: TGTGCCAGCACCACGGGACTAGCGGGGATCAATGAGCAGTTCTTC; cdr3_aa: CASTTGLAGINEQFF
clone_size: few; j_call: TRBJ1-2; v_call: TRBV12-3/TRBV12-4; d_call: TRBD1; cdr3_nt: TGTGCCAGCAGTCGGACAGGGGCGGGGGGCTACACCTTC; cdr3_aa: CASSRTGAGGYTF
clone_size: once; j_call: TRBJ2-7; v_call: TRBV20-1; d_call: -; cdr3_nt: TGCAGTGCTAGAACAGAGGGCTACGAGCAGTACTTC; cdr3_aa: CSARTEGYEQYF
clone_size: many; j_call: TRBJ1-1; v_call: TRBV7-8; d_call: TRBD1; cdr3_nt: TGTGCCAGCAGCTTACCGGACAGGGGGTACACTGAAGCTTTCTTT; cdr3_aa: CASSLPDRGYTEAFF